The 10 T cell receptor beta chains reported below all come from one sample, sequenced in a study of molecular identifiers for immune sequencing clone quantification. TCRdb re-analysed the PCR reads in MiXCR, keeping a single row per CDR3 protein. This sample yields approximately 550,000 distinct CDR3 sequences, of which about 20% are seen a single time; approximately 0.84% belongs to the top ten. The sequenced sample was naive CD8+ T cells from blood, with Jurkat cell RNA spiked in. Subset reported: FACS-sorted CD8+CD4-CCR7+CD45RA+ naive T cells. The receptors shown here come from a human donor in good health. Some libraries in this study had Jurkat cell RNA spiked in.

There are many counts of this clonotype. The chain employs TRBV20-1 and TRBJ1-1; D not resolved. This CDR3 region has 14 residues. CDR1 DFQATT and CDR2 SNEGSKA come from the germline V gene (reference sequence). V was trimmed by 5 bases and J by 0 bases, leaving 13 bases between them. CDR3 coding DNA: TGCAGTGCTCTACATCGTATCATGAACACTGAAGCTTTCTTT. This gives the protein CSALHRIMNTEAFF.

This clonotype was detected a few times. The gene calls are TRBV6-2 or TRBV6-3 and TRBJ2-1; TRBD2 matches 11 bases. V lost 4 bases to trimming and J lost 8 bases; unmatched junction nucleotides: 16. Germline CDR1 reads MNHEY; CDR2 reads SVGEGT. The CDR3 is 18 amino acids. The CDR3 bases are TGTGCCAGCAGTTCTCGACTGAGTAGCGGGAGGGCCTTTTATGAGCAGTTCTTC. Its translation: CASSSRLSSGRAFYEQFF.

This CDR3 is CSAILAGGYNEQFF. CDR3 in DNA: TGCAGTGCCATCCTAGCGGGGGGCTACAATGAGCAGTTCTTC. This chain links TRBV20-1 with TRBJ2-1; 11 positions match TRBD2. The V segment lost 6 bases and the J segment 3 bases; nucleotides outside the gene matches: 4. CDR1 is DFQATT, CDR2 SNEGSKA, per germline (reference sequence). The CDR3 loop spans 14 amino acids.

Turning to this clonotype: This CDR3 is missing its conserved last phenylalanine or tryptophan, likely due to a read error. This chain links TRBV6-6 with TRBJ2-1; TRBD1 aligns across 8 bases. V was pared by 6 bases and J by 9 bases, with 10 bases of the junction left unmatched. The CDR3 has 14 residues. From germline, CDR1 is MNHNY and CDR2 SVGAGI (reference sequence). Here the CDR3 reads CASSHGQGFTEQFL. For the CDR3, the DNA is TGTGCCAGCAGCCACGGACAGGGTTTCACTGAGCAGTTCTTA.

This clonotype was seen many times. The V and J genes are TRBV4-3 and TRBJ2-7, with 8 bases identical to TRBD2. The germline V gene has CDR1 LGHNA and CDR2 YSLEER. CDR3 length: 16 amino acids. V shed 0 bases and J 3 bases; nucleotides not matched to a gene: 7. The CDR3 is CASSQDIGLAGYEQYF. The CDR3 DNA reads TGCGCCAGCAGCCAAGATATCGGGCTAGCGGGCTACGAGCAGTACTTC.

About this clonotype: A single base separates this from a much larger clone, so it may be a read error. V is TRBV28 and J is TRBJ2-7, with D hard to call. Germline values: CDR1 MDHEN, CDR2 SYDVKM. The CDR3 sequence is 12 residues long. CDR3 bases: TGTGCCAGCAGTTTACTCCTCAACGAGCGGTACTTC. This translates into CASSLLLNERYF.

Note on this clonotype: It may be a read error: a sequence one base away is much more abundant. The V and J genes are TRBV7-9 and TRBJ2-7; the D gene could be TRBD1 or TRBD2 (6 bases each). Per germline, CDR1 SEHNR and CDR2 FQNEAQ (reference sequence). The CDR3 is 11 amino acids. The CDR3: CASRGGYERYF. Here the CDR3 DNA reads TGTGCCAGCAGAGGGGGGTACGAGCGGTACTTC.

To note about this clonotype: A much larger clone differs by one base, so this may be a read error. This sequence joins TRBV12-3 or TRBV12-4 and TRBJ1-4, with 9 bases matching TRBD1. The CDR3 is 15 amino acids. The CDR3 DNA sequence: TGTGTCAGCAGTGAAACAGGGGGCTGGTATGAAAAACTGTTTTTT. Encoded protein: CVSSETGGWYEKLFF.

About this clonotype: This may come from a read error, since a much larger clone is one base off. The V call is TRBV4-1, the J call TRBJ1-1; TRBD1 matches 10 bases. This CDR3 is 15 amino acids long. Germline assignment: CDR1 MGHRA and CDR2 YSYEKL. The CDR3 sequence: CVSSQRTGGRTEAFF. CDR3 bases: TGCGTCAGCAGCCAACGGACAGGGGGTCGCACTGAAGCTTTCTTT.

This clonotype came up a few times. CDR3 residues: CASSQDHRTGDEQYF. The CDR3 nucleotides are TGCGCCAGCAGCCAAGATCATCGGACAGGTGACGAGCAGTACTTC. The chain uses TRBV4-3 and TRBJ2-7, with 7 bases fitting TRBD1. The V gene's germline CDR1 is LGHNA and CDR2 YSLEER. The CDR3 has 15 residues. Losses at the gene ends were 0 bases for V and 5 bases for J; bases not matched to a gene: 7.